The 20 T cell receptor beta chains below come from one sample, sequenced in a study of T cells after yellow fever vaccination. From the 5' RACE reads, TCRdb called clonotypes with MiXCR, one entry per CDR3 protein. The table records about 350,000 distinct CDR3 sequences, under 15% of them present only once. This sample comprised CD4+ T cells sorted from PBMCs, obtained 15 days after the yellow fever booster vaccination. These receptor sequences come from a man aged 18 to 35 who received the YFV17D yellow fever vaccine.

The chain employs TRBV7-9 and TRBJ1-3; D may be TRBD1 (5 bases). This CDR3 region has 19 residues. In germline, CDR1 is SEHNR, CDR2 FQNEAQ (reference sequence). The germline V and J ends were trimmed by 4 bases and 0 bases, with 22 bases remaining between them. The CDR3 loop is CASSYPPPLQVHSGNTIYF. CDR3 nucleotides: TGTGCCAGCAGCTATCCCCCCCCATTACAGGTCCACTCTGGAAACACCATATATTTT.

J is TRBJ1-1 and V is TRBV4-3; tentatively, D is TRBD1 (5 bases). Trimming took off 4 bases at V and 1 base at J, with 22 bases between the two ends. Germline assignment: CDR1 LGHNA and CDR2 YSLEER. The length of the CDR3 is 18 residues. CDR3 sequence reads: CASSPQIWIDSQNTEAFF. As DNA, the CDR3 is TGCGCCAGCAGCCCACAAATCTGGATTGACAGCCAGAACACTGAAGCTTTCTTT.

Here the CDR3 DNA reads TGTGCCAGCAGCTTATTGAACGCGGGGACATTCTTAGTTGCTGAGCAGTTCTTC. Amino acids: CASSLLNAGTFLVAEQFF. The chain uses TRBV7-9 and TRBJ2-1; D possibly matches TRBD1 or TRBD2 (6 bases each). The CDR3 is made up of 18 amino acids. Germline CDR1 SEHNR, CDR2 FQNEAQ (reference sequence). Deletions cut 2 bases from V and 9 bases from J, with 26 bases between.

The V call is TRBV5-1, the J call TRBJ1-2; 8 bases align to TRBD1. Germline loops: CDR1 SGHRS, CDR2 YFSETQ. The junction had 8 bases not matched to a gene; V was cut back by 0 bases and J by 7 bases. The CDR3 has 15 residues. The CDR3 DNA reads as TGCGCCAGCAGCTTGGCTTTCGGACAGGGAAGTGGCTACACCTTC. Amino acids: CASSLAFGQGSGYTF.

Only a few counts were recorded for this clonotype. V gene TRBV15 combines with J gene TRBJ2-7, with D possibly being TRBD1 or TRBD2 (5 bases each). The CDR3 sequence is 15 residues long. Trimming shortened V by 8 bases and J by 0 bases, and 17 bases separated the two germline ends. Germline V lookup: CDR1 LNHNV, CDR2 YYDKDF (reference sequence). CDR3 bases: TGTGCCACCGCGAGGGGCAGTCCGAGCTCCTACGAGCAGTACGTC. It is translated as CATARGSPSSYEQYV.

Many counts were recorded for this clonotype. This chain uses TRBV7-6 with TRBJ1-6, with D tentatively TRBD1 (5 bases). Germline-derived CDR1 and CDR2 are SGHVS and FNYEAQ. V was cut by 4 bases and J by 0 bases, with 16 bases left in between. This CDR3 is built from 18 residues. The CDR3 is CASSSTGRQSSYNSPLHF. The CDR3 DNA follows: TGTGCCAGCAGCTCCACGGGACGGCAAAGCTCCTATAATTCACCCCTCCACTTT.

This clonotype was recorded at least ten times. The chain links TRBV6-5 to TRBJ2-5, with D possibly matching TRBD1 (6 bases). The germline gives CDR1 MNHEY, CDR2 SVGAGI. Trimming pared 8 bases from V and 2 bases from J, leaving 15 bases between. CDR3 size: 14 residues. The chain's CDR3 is CASGRGQIQETQYF. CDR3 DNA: TGTGCCAGCGGGCGAGGACAGATTCAAGAGACCCAGTACTTC.

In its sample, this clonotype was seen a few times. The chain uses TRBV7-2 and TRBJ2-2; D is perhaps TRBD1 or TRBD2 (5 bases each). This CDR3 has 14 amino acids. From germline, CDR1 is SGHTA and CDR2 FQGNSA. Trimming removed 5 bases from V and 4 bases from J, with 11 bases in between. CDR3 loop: CASSRDGSTGELFF. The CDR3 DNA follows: TGTGCCAGCAGCCGGGACGGAAGCACCGGGGAGCTGTTTTTT.

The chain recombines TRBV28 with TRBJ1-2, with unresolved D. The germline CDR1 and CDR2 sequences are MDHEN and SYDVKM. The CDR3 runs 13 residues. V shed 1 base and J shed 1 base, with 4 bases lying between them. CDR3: CASSLSVNYGYTF. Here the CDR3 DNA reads TGTGCCAGCAGTTTATCAGTTAACTATGGCTACACCTTC.

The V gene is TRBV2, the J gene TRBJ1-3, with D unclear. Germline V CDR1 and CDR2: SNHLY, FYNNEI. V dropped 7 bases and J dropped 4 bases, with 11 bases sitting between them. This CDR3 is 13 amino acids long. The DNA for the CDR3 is TGTGCCAGCACTCTCCTCCCCGGAAACACCATATATTTT. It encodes CASTLLPGNTIYF.

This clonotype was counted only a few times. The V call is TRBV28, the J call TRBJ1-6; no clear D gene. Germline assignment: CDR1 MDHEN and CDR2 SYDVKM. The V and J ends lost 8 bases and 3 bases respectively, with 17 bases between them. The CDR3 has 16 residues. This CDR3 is CASLPAGGFYNSPLHF. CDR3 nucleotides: TGTGCCAGCCTCCCAGCCGGCGGATTCTATAATTCACCCCTCCACTTT.

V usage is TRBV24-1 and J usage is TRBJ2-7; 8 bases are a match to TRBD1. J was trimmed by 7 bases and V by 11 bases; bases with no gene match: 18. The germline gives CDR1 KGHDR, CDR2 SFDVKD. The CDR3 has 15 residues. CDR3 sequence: CANLPKDREVREQYF. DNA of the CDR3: TGTGCCAACCTCCCCAAGGACAGGGAGGTGAGGGAGCAGTACTTC.

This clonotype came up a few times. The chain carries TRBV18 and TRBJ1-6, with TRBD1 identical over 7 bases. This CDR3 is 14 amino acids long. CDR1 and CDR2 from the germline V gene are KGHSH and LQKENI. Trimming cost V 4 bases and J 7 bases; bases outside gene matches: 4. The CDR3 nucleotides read TGTGCCAGCTCACTGCCGGGACAGAATTCACCCCTCCACTTT. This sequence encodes CASSLPGQNSPLHF.

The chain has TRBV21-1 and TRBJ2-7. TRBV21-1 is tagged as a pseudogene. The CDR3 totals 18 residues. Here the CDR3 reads CASSITIILSEENDEQYF. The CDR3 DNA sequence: TGTGCCAGCAGCATCACTATTATATTAAGTGAGGAGAACGACGAGCAGTACTTC.

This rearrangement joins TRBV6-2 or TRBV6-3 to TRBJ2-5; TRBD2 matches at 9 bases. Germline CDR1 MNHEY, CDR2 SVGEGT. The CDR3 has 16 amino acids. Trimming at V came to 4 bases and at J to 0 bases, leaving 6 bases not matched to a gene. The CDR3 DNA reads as TGTGCCAGCAGTTTCTTTCTAGCGGGGTACCAAGAGACCCAGTACTTC. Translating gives CASSFFLAGYQETQYF.

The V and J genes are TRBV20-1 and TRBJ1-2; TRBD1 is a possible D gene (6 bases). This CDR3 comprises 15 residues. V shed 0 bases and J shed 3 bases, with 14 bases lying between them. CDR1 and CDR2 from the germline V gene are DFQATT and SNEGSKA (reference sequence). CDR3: CSARDLRGAHYGYTF. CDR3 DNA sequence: TGCAGTGCTAGAGATCTAAGGGGGGCCCACTATGGCTACACCTTC.

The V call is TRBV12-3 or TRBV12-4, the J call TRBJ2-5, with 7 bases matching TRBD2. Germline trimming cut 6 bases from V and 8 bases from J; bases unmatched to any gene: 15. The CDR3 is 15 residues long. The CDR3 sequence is CASSPGSGAIGTQYF. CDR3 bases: TGTGCCAGCAGCCCCGGGAGCGGGGCCATAGGAACCCAGTACTTC.

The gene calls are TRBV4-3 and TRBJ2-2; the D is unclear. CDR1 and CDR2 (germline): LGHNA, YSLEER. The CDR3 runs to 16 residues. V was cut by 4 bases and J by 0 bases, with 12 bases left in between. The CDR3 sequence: CASSPRAAPNTGELFF. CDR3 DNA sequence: TGCGCCAGCAGCCCCCGGGCCGCGCCGAACACCGGGGAGCTGTTTTTT.

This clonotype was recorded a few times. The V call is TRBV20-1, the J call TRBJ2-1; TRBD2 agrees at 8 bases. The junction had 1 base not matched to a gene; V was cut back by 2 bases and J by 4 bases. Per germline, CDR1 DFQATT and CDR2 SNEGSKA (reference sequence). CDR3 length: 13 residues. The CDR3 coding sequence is TGCAGTGCTAGAAGCGGGGGATACAATGAGCAGTTCTTC. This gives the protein CSARSGGYNEQFF.

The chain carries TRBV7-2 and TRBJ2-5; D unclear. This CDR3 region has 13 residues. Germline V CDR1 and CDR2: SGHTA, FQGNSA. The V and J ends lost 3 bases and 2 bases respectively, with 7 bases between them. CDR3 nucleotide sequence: TGTGCCAGCAGCTTCTCGGAGCAAGAGACCCAGTACTTC. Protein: CASSFSEQETQYF.